The 25 T cell receptor beta chains listed next were all sequenced from one sample in a study of cytomegalovirus exposure and HLA in healthy donors. Vbeta (60) and Jbeta (13) primers were used in the PCR. Profiled with immunoSEQ multiplex PCR; TCRdb holds only in-frame clones, not every one. The repertoire holds more than 90,000 clones, with roughly 79% as singletons. Sequencing used PBMCs. All receptors derive from a woman between 70 and 85 years old in good health and CMV-seropositive.

The rearrangement joins TRBV7-9 to TRBJ2-7, with 9 positions matching TRBD1. Germline trimming cut 3 bases from V and 0 bases from J; bases unmatched to any gene: 3. The CDR3 consists of 15 residues. Germline V gene data show CDR1 as SEHNR and CDR2 as FQNEAQ (reference sequence). The chain's CDR3 is CASSFGQGSSYEQYF. Written as DNA, the CDR3 is TGTGCCAGCAGCTTCGGACAGGGGAGCTCCTACGAGCAGTACTTC.

The chain has TRBV28 and TRBJ1-5, with D tentatively TRBD1 (6 bases). The CDR3 consists of 16 residues. The V gene lost 5 bases and the J gene lost 9 bases, with 23 bases spanning the gap. Germline V gene data show CDR1 as MDHEN and CDR2 as SYDVKM. The CDR3 spells CASSMGQLRTRAPQHF. The CDR3, as DNA: TGTGCCAGCAGTATGGGACAACTTCGGACTAGGGCGCCCCAGCATTTT. Variable domain in full (rest from reference TRBV28 and TRBJ1-5): DVKVTQSSRYLVKRTGEKVFLECVQDMDHENMFWYRQDPGLGLRLIYFSYDVKMKEKGDIPEGYSVSREKKERFSLILESASTNQTSMYLCASSMGQLRTRAPQHFGDGTRLSIL.

The rearrangement links TRBV5-1 to TRBJ1-2; weak D call: TRBD1 (6 bases). Trimming removed 4 bases at V and 4 bases at J, with 17 bases between. Per the germline V gene, CDR1 is SGHRS and CDR2 is YFSETQ. The CDR3 runs 15 residues. The CDR3 reads CASSRGDTSSYGYTF. DNA for the CDR3: TGCGCCAGCAGCCGAGGGGACACTTCTAGCTATGGCTACACCTTC.

This chain joins TRBV5-1 and TRBJ1-2; 8 nucleotides line up with TRBD1. The CDR3 spans 14 residues. Germline CDR1 SGHRS, CDR2 YFSETQ. J gave up 6 bases and V 0 bases, and 4 bases lay outside the gene matches. Here the CDR3 DNA reads TGCGCCAGCAGCTTGGGACAGGGGAGTGATGGCTACACCTTC. Its translation is CASSLGQGSDGYTF.

The chain is built from TRBV29-1 and TRBJ2-7, with TRBD2 matching over 8 bases. V trimming: 5 bases; J trimming: 3 bases; junction bases outside the gene matches: 6. CDR3 length equals 13 residues. Germline loops: CDR1 SQVTM, CDR2 ANQGSEA. The CDR3 is CSVQEREFYEQYF. DNA for the CDR3: TGCAGCGTTCAGGAGCGGGAGTTCTACGAGCAGTACTTC.

The chain combines TRBV18 with TRBJ2-2; 14 bases agree with TRBD2. The CDR3 has 18 amino acids. CDR1 KGHSH and CDR2 LQKENI come from the germline V gene. Trimming took 0 bases from V and 2 from J; bases not matched to a gene: 2. The CDR3 DNA is TGTGCCAGCTCACCACCGGGACTAGCGGGAGTTAACACCGGGGAGCTGTTTTTT. This sequence encodes CASSPPGLAGVNTGELFF.

The chain has TRBV5-1 and TRBJ1-1, with 7 bases aligning to TRBD1. The CDR3 spans 16 residues. CDR1 and CDR2 from the germline V gene are SGHRS and YFSETQ. Losses at the gene ends were 4 bases for V and 2 bases for J; bases not matched to a gene: 11. This CDR3 reads CASSPPGQTFNTEAFF. CDR3 coding DNA: TGCGCCAGCAGCCCTCCGGGACAGACGTTCAACACTGAAGCTTTCTTT.

The chain recombines TRBV23-1 with TRBJ2-1, with 16 bases lining up with TRBD2. TRBV23-1 is placed among ORFs of uncertain function. This CDR3 has 17 residues. V was clipped by 0 bases and J by 10 bases; unmatched bases: 6. The CDR3: CASSQSGTSGRGTEQFF. The CDR3 region has the DNA TGCGCCAGCAGTCAATCGGGGACTAGCGGGAGGGGCACGGAGCAGTTCTTC.

This clone has a handful of counts. This sequence joins TRBV10-2 and TRBJ1-5; TRBD1 is a possible D gene (5 bases). This CDR3 has 15 amino acids. CDR1 is WSHSY and CDR2 is SAAADI in the germline V gene. Trimming took 0 bases from V and 3 from J, leaving 9 bases between them. For the CDR3, the DNA is TGCGCCAGCAGTGAGTCCTCAGGGTTCAATCAGCCCCAGCATTTT. Translation gives CASSESSGFNQPQHF.

The CDR3 sequence is CASRNRGADTEAFF. In nucleotides, the CDR3 is TGTGCCAGCAGAAACAGGGGGGCCGACACTGAAGCTTTCTTT. The chain recombines TRBV6-5 with TRBJ1-1; 8 bases fit TRBD1. The CDR3 covers 14 residues. Germline CDR1 MNHEY, CDR2 SVGAGI. The V and J ends lost 6 bases and 3 bases, in that order; junction bases with no gene match: 6.

The chain couples TRBV25-1 to TRBJ2-1, with TRBD2 matching over 9 bases. Per the germline V gene, CDR1 is MGHDK and CDR2 is SYGVNS. J was trimmed by 6 bases and V by 2 bases; bases with no gene match: 8. The CDR3 consists of 16 residues. For the CDR3, the DNA is TGTGCCAGCAGTGAAGATTCGGCGGGGGGGGGCAATGAGCAGTTCTTC. Translated, it gives CASSEDSAGGGNEQFF.

The chain joins TRBV19 to TRBJ2-3; D may be TRBD1 (6 bases). V shed 5 bases and J shed 4 bases, with 16 bases lying between them. The CDR3 runs 15 residues. Germline loops: CDR1 LNHDA, CDR2 SQIVND (reference sequence). DNA for the CDR3: TGTGCCAGTAGTTCTGACGGGACAAAGGCAGATACGCAGTATTTT. This codes for CASSSDGTKADTQYF. Full variable domain (outside the CDR3, taken from reference TRBV19 and TRBJ2-3): DGGITQSPKYLFRKEGQNVTLSCEQNLNHDAMYWYRQDPGQGLRLIYYSQIVNDFQKGDIAEGYSVSREKKESFPLTVTSAQKNPTAFYLCASSSDGTKADTQYFGPGTRLTVL.

V and J are TRBV25-1 and TRBJ2-7; D is perhaps TRBD1 (6 bases). CDR1 is MGHDK, CDR2 SYGVNS, per germline. V lost 2 bases and J lost 1, with 12 bases in between. The CDR3 spans 15 residues. DNA of the CDR3: TGTGCCAGCAGTGAAGGGGCAGGGGTATCCTACGAGCAGTACTTC. Residues: CASSEGAGVSYEQYF.

The genes are TRBV13 and TRBJ1-4; D ambiguous. From germline, CDR1 is PRHDT and CDR2 FYEKMQ (reference sequence). Deletions cut 5 bases from V and 0 bases from J, with 10 bases between. The CDR3 length is 15 residues. The CDR3 loop is CASSPRGATNEKLFF. Here the CDR3 DNA reads TGTGCCAGCAGCCCACGGGGTGCAACTAATGAAAAACTGTTTTTT. The variable domain in full, with the rest retrieved from reference TRBV13 and TRBJ1-4, is AAGVIQSPRHLIKEKRETATLKCYPIPRHDTVYWYQQGPGQDPQFLISFYEKMQSDKGSIPDRFSAQQFSDYHSELNMSSLELGDSALYFCASSPRGATNEKLFFGSGTQLSVL.

The gene calls are TRBV28 and TRBJ1-5; no definite D call. Trimming removed 9 bases at V and 4 bases at J, with 13 bases between. The CDR3 has 13 residues. Germline CDR1 is MDHEN and CDR2 is SYDVKM. CDR3: CASRGPKNQPQHF. Written as DNA, the CDR3 is TGTGCCAGTCGCGGCCCTAAGAATCAGCCCCAGCATTTT.

The rearrangement joins TRBV25-1 to TRBJ2-7; 7 nucleotides agree with TRBD1. This CDR3 spans 15 amino acids. V gave up 6 bases and J gave up 2 bases; unmatched junction bases: 10. Germline V CDR1 and CDR2: MGHDK, SYGVNS. CDR3 DNA sequence: TGTGCCAGCAGCTACAGGGGTAAAGGGGCCTACGAGCAGTACTTC. Its protein product is CASSYRGKGAYEQYF.

V usage is TRBV19 and J usage is TRBJ2-7, with D perhaps TRBD2 (6 bases). CDR3 length equals 15 residues. Germline CDR1 and CDR2: LNHDA and SQIVND (reference sequence). Trimming stripped 6 bases from V and 0 bases from J, with 15 bases between. CDR3 region: CASRHGTSSSYEQYF. The DNA of the CDR3 is TGTGCCAGTAGACATGGGACTTCCAGCTCCTACGAGCAGTACTTC.

There are a few counts of this clone. This rearrangement joins TRBV11-1 to TRBJ2-5, with D tentatively TRBD2 (7 bases). The CDR3 length is 16 residues. Germline V gene sequence: CDR1 SGHAT, CDR2 FQDESV (reference sequence). V was trimmed by 3 bases and J by 7 bases, leaving 21 bases between them. CDR3 region: CASSFQARGAFGTQYF. The CDR3 DNA follows: TGTGCCAGCAGCTTCCAGGCCCGGGGGGCGTTTGGGACCCAGTACTTC.

The J gene is TRBJ1-3, the V gene TRBV4-1, with 9 bases that match TRBD1. Germline loops: CDR1 MGHRA, CDR2 YSYEKL. V dropped 0 bases and J dropped 7; count of bases not matched to a gene: 4. CDR3 length: 15 amino acids. The CDR3 DNA reads TGCGCCAGCAGCCAAGAGGACAGGGGAGGGAACACCATATATTTT. Translated, it gives CASSQEDRGGNTIYF.

A word on this clone: Additional DNA sequences in this sample encode the identical CDR3. This chain joins TRBV7-2 and TRBJ1-4; 8 nucleotides line up with TRBD1. This CDR3 is 15 amino acids long. CDR1 is SGHTA and CDR2 is FQGNSA in the germline V gene. Unmatched junction bases numbered 7, after V lost 5 bases and J lost 5 bases. This CDR3 reads CASSLRQGSNEKLFF. CDR3 in DNA: TGTGCCAGCAGCCTCAGACAGGGGTCGAATGAAAAACTGTTTTTT.

The chain couples TRBV19 to TRBJ1-5; D gene ambiguous. This CDR3 has 14 amino acids. Germline CDR1 and CDR2: LNHDA and SQIVND (reference sequence). With 6 bases removed from V and 3 bases from J, the gap between germline ends came to 12 bases. The CDR3 DNA reads as TGTGCCAGTAGCCCCGGGATTAACAATCAGCCCCAGCATTTT. Translating gives CASSPGINNQPQHF.

The chain uses TRBV20-1 and TRBJ2-5, with unresolved D. CDR1 is DFQATT, CDR2 SNEGSKA, per germline (reference sequence). Trimming took off 5 bases at V and 2 bases at J, with 3 bases between the two ends. The CDR3 spans 10 residues. The CDR3 region is CSASQETQYF. The CDR3, as DNA: TGCAGTGCTTCTCAAGAGACCCAGTACTTC.

The chain employs TRBV9 and TRBJ2-1; 9 nucleotides align to TRBD2. CDR1 and CDR2 from the germline V gene are SGDLS and YYNGEE. The V gene end was trimmed by 3 bases and the J gene end by 0 bases; junction bases not matched to a gene: 7. The CDR3 has 17 residues. CDR3 sequence reads: CASSEISGGSSYNEQFF. The CDR3, as DNA: TGTGCCAGCAGCGAGATTAGCGGGGGAAGCTCCTACAATGAGCAGTTCTTC. Using reference TRBV9 and TRBJ2-1 for the parts outside the CDR3, the full variable domain is DSGVTQTPKHLITATGQRVTLRCSPRSGDLSVYWYQQSLDQGLQFLIQYYNGEERAKGNILERFSAQQFPDLHSELNLSSLELGDSALYFCASSEISGGSSYNEQFFGPGTRLTVL.

The chain links TRBV7-2 to TRBJ1-4; TRBD1 aligns across 9 bases. Germline loops: CDR1 SGHTA, CDR2 FQGNSA. The CDR3 length is 16 residues. V was pared by 1 base and J by 8 bases, with 8 bases of the junction left unmatched. The CDR3 loop is CASSLGLPGQGEKLFF. The CDR3 DNA reads as TGTGCCAGCAGCTTAGGCCTCCCGGGACAGGGAGAAAAACTGTTTTTT.

This clone showed up just once. This chain joins TRBV25-1 and TRBJ2-7; 7 nucleotides match TRBD2. The trim removed 4 bases at V and 5 bases at J, leaving 11 bases unmatched. The CDR3 is 15 amino acids. Germline CDR1 reads MGHDK; CDR2 reads SYGVNS. The CDR3 sequence: CASSGEGQGPHEQYF. For the CDR3, the DNA is TGTGCCAGCAGTGGGGAGGGGCAGGGACCCCACGAGCAGTACTTC.